There are a few counts of the clone carrying this T cell receptor beta chain. The data stem from a study of T-cell reconstitution after alpha-beta-depleted transplantation in children. Preparation of the TCRbeta library was carried out with unique molecular identifiers. One entry per CDR3 protein, called by TCRdb with MiXCR from the PCR reads. The sample has about 600,000 distinct CDR3 sequences, under 30% seen once. The CDR3 has 14 residues. Deletions cut 2 bases from V and 2 bases from J, with 9 bases between. This clonotype was obtained from a boy younger than two who had a stem cell transplant for acute myeloid leukemia, so the T cells may come from the graft donor. Material: PBMCs, mostly from graft donor cells, obtained 360 days after TCRalphabeta/CD19-depleted stem cell transplant. The gene calls are TRBV12-3 or TRBV12-4 and TRBJ2-5; D is uncertain. For the CDR3, the DNA is TGTGCCAGCAGTTTATTACGGCGACAAGAGACCCAGTACTTC. This sequence encodes CASSLLRRQETQYF.